The rows below give T cell receptor beta chains drawn from one sample of a study of Graves' ophthalmopathy and Graves' hyperthyroidism. One entry per CDR3 protein, called by TCRdb with MiXCR from the multiplex PCR reads. This table holds more than 550,000 distinct CDR3 sequences, under 50% found once. The specimen was peripheral blood. The receptors were gathered from an adult man with Graves' ophthalmopathy. The CDR3 runs from the conserved cysteine through the conserved F or W. Fields, in order: J gene, clone size, V gene, D gene, CDR3 DNA, CDR3 protein. D genes are given only for firm matches. Clone size is given for some rows only: seen once, a few or many times, or a class if the clone is expanded.

TRBJ1-1 NA TRBV25-1 NA TGTGCCAGCTTAGAACGGATGAACACTGAAGCTTTCTTT CASLERMNTEAFF
TRBJ2-7 NA TRBV12-3/TRBV12-4 TRBD2 TGTGCCAGCAGTCCGGGGGGGCAGTACTTC CASSPGGQYF
TRBJ1-1 NA TRBV2 TRBD1 TGTGTCAGCAGACGCACAGGGGGGCACACTGAAGCTTTCTTT CVSRRTGGHTEAFF
TRBJ1-5 many TRBV2 NA TGTGCCAGCAGTCACAGTGATCAGCCCCAGCATTTT CASSHSDQPQHF
TRBJ1-3 many TRBV11-3 NA TGTGCCAGCAGCTTAGCGGACAAAGGAAACACCATATATTTT CASSLADKGNTIYF
TRBJ1-5 many TRBV7-2 NA TGTGCCAGCAGCTTCTCTGGGGAGCATCAGCCCCAGCATTTT CASSFSGEHQPQHF
TRBJ2-2 many TRBV2 NA TGTGCCAAAGGGACTTCGAACACCGGGGAGCTGTTTTTT CAKGTSNTGELFF
TRBJ2-6 many TRBV9 NA TGTGCCAGCAGCGTAGACCTGTCAGTTGGGGCCAACGTCCTGACTTTC CASSVDLSVGANVLTF
TRBJ1-2 few TRBV4-2 NA TGTGCCAGCAGCCAAGATCCCGGGACGGACAATTATGGCTACACCTTC CASSQDPGTDNYGYTF
TRBJ2-6 many TRBV11-3 TRBD1 TGTGCCAGCAGCTCCGGACAGGGCTCTGGGGCCAACGTCCTGACTTTC CASSSGQGSGANVLTF
TRBJ1-6 many TRBV19 NA TGTGCCAGTAGATCGGGATATTCACCCCTCCACTTT CASRSGYSPLHF
TRBJ2-5 few TRBV20-1 NA TGCAGTGCTAGAGATCCGTGGGGGGCTCAGGAGACCCAGTACTTC CSARDPWGAQETQYF
TRBJ1-4 NA TRBV25-1 NA TGTGCCAGCAGCTCCGCAGCGGCGCGAGAAAAACTGTTTTTT CASSSAAAREKLFF
TRBJ2-2 many TRBV10-3 TRBD1 TGTGCCATCAGCGGCGACAGGGGGTACGGGGAGCTGTTTTTT CAISGDRGYGELFF
TRBJ2-6 NA TRBV9 NA TGTGCCAGCAGCGTAGCCTTAGGGGACAACGTCCTGACTTTC CASSVALGDNVLTF